Given below is one T cell receptor beta chain in context. How the authors handled the data: Estimated nucleated cell counts came from reference gene primer amplification. Clones were sequenced by immunoSEQ multiplex PCR, and TCRdb holds only the in-frame ones, with some missing. The DNA gave D and trimming, while V, J and clone size come from that table. The repertoire holds 150,000 to 200,000 clones, under 85% seen once, with 1% to 1.5% in the top ten. The CDR3 extends over 16 amino acids. Trimming left V 5 bases short and J 0 bases short, with 17 bases between. Germline CDR1 is SGHVS and CDR2 is FQNEAQ. The data derive from a study of blood T cell repertoires in COVID-19. Looking at the study overall: Donors in the United States, Italy and Spain gave samples during acute or convalescent COVID-19. T cells, B-cell-depleted T cells, or PBMCs supplied cDNA or gDNA.

This clonotype originated in a man aged 55 to 70 who had recovered from COVID-19. Material: peripheral blood. The gene calls are TRBV7-8 and TRBJ2-7, with D maybe TRBD1 (6 bases). CDR3 nucleotides: TGTGCCAGCAGCCCCAGGGACATCCAGTCCTCCTACGAGCAGTACTTC. It is translated as CASSPRDIQSSYEQYF.